This is a list of T cell receptor beta chains from one sample in a study of blood T cell repertoires in COVID-19. Produced via immunoSEQ multiplex PCR; TCRdb's table is partial and in-frame only. The repertoire consists of 200,000 to 250,000 clones, with 80% to 90% occurring once and the leading ten covering approximately 1.5%. The sample taken for sequencing was peripheral blood. All receptors derive from a young man with active or convalescent COVID-19. The CDR3 runs from the conserved cysteine through the conserved F or W. A D gene is named only where the DNA matches it firmly. Some rows have no size entry. The others give once, few or many, or a class for an expanded clone.

D gene	clone size	V gene	J gene	CDR3 length	CDR3 protein	CDR3 DNA
-	-	TRBV27	TRBJ2-2	14	CATLGQTNTGELFF	TGTGCCACCTTGGGGCAGACGAACACCGGGGAGCTGTTTTTT
-	-	TRBV11-2	TRBJ1-3	17	CASSHPVDRGGGNTIYF	TGTGCCAGCAGCCACCCGGTGGACCGGGGAGGGGGAAACACCATATATTTT
TRBD2	-	TRBV10-1	TRBJ2-4	18	CARPLGGRAGETKNIQYF	TGCGCCAGACCTCTAGGCGGGAGGGCCGGGGAAACCAAAAACATTCAGTACTTC
-	-	TRBV11-3	TRBJ2-2	15	CASSLEAGVPGELFF	TGTGCCAGCAGCTTAGAGGCAGGGGTTCCCGGGGAGCTGTTTTTT
-	-	TRBV6-5	TRBJ1-3	14	CASRAGFSGNTIYF	TGTGCCAGCAGAGCAGGGTTTAGTGGAAACACCATATATTTT
-	few	TRBV2	TRBJ2-1	16	CASRRRLQGTGNEQFF	TGTGCCAGCAGGCGCCGTTTACAGGGTACTGGCAATGAGCAGTTCTTC
-	-	TRBV5-1	TRBJ1-5	14	CASSLWEGNQPQHF	TGCGCCAGCAGCTTGTGGGAGGGCAATCAGCCCCAGCATTTT
-	-	TRBV28	TRBJ2-5	12	CASSEQGKTQYF	TGTGCCAGCAGCGAACAGGGAAAGACCCAGTACTTC
TRBD2	-	TRBV9	TRBJ2-5	15	CASSVASGAEETQYF	TGTGCCAGCAGCGTAGCTAGCGGGGCAGAAGAGACCCAGTACTTC
TRBD2	-	TRBV6-5	TRBJ2-2	16	CASSFGLAGDTGELFF	TGTGCCAGCAGTTTTGGACTAGCGGGAGACACCGGGGAGCTGTTTTTT
TRBD2	-	TRBV27	TRBJ2-1	15	CASSPTSGAYNEQFF	TGTGCCAGCAGTCCGACTAGCGGAGCTTACAATGAGCAGTTCTTC
-	once	TRBV2	TRBJ2-5	12	CASSEQLETQYF	TGTGCCAGCAGTGAACAGTTGGAGACCCAGTACTTC
TRBD2	-	TRBV7-8	TRBJ2-2	16	CASSTPLAGVTGELFF	TGTGCCAGCAGCACCCCACTAGCGGGAGTCACCGGGGAGCTGTTTTTT
TRBD2	-	TRBV14	TRBJ2-1	15	CASANLAGPGNEQFF	TGTGCCAGCGCTAATCTAGCGGGGCCAGGCAATGAGCAGTTCTTC
-	-	TRBV5-4	TRBJ2-5	13	CASSLDSEETQYF	TGTGCCAGCAGCTTGGACTCGGAAGAGACCCAGTACTTC
-	-	TRBV5-4	TRBJ1-2	15	CASSRGTPGDYGYTF	TGTGCCAGCAGCCGAGGGACACCAGGGGACTATGGCTACACCTTC
-	-	TRBV10-2	TRBJ2-7	15	CASGNRGRSSYEQYF	TGCGCCAGCGGGAATCGGGGGAGGAGCTCCTACGAGCAGTACTTC
TRBD2	few	TRBV27	TRBJ2-5	14	CASRLAGGQGTQYF	TGTGCCAGCAGATTAGCGGGGGGCCAGGGGACCCAGTACTTC
-	-	TRBV4-1	TRBJ2-1	15	CASSHDGVSYNEQFF	TGCGCCAGCAGCCATGACGGAGTCTCCTACAATGAGCAGTTCTTC
-	once	TRBV6-5	TRBJ1-5	14	CASSYSSSNQPQHF	TGTGCCAGCAGTTACTCTAGTAGCAATCAGCCCCAGCATTTT
-	-	TRBV20-1	TRBJ2-7	11	CSAASNYEQYF	TGCAGTGCAGCCTCTAACTACGAGCAGTACTTC
-	-	TRBV19	TRBJ1-1	13	CASSPNRVVPAFF	TGTGCCAGTAGTCCCAACAGGGTTGTGCCAGCTTTCTTT
-	few	TRBV6-2/TRBV6-3	TRBJ2-1	16	CASSGGLNLIYNEQFF	TGTGCCAGCAGCGGGGGACTCAACCTTATTTACAATGAGCAGTTCTTC
TRBD2	-	TRBV19	TRBJ2-7	14	CASSIPGLAYEQYF	TGTGCCAGTAGTATCCCCGGACTAGCCTACGAGCAGTACTTC
-	-	TRBV27	TRBJ1-1	14	CASRPRGTLTEAFF	TGTGCCAGCAGGCCACGGGGGACTCTGACTGAAGCTTTCTTT
-	-	TRBV6-1	TRBJ1-3	17	CASSATISRYSGNTIYF	TGTGCCAGCAGTGCCACCATCTCCCGGTACTCTGGAAACACCATATATTTT
-	-	TRBV19	TRBJ2-7	13	CASSIVRGDEQYF	TGTGCCAGTAGTATTGTCAGGGGTGACGAGCAGTACTTC
-	-	TRBV4-2	TRBJ2-1	16	CASSQTVAESYNEQFF	TGTGCCAGCAGCCAGACCGTAGCAGAGAGTTACAATGAGCAGTTCTTC
-	-	TRBV3-1/TRBV3-2	TRBJ2-1	11	CASSYGTQQFF	TGTGCCAGCAGCTACGGGACTCAGCAGTTCTTC
-	-	TRBV11-2	TRBJ2-7	15	CASSWNRDSSYEQYF	TGTGCCAGCAGCTGGAACAGGGATAGCTCCTACGAGCAGTACTTC
TRBD2	few	TRBV7-6	TRBJ2-2	15	CASSTGLGGTGELFF	TGTGCCAGCAGCACGGGACTAGGTGGCACCGGGGAGCTGTTTTTT
TRBD1	-	TRBV28	TRBJ2-7	13	CASSWTGVYEQYF	TGTGCCAGCAGTTGGACAGGGGTCTACGAGCAGTACTTC
TRBD2	once	TRBV20-1	TRBJ2-7	11	CSAGRGSEQYF	TGCAGTGCTGGGCGGGGGTCCGAGCAGTACTTC
TRBD1	-	TRBV18	TRBJ2-5	15	CASSQTGGSQETQYF	TGTGCCAGCTCGCAAACAGGGGGTAGTCAAGAGACCCAGTACTTC
-	-	TRBV7-9	TRBJ1-2	13	CASSLWPPGGYTF	TGTGCCAGCAGCTTATGGCCCCCGGGAGGCTACACCTTC
TRBD1	-	TRBV7-3	TRBJ1-1	15	CASSLTPDRDTEAFF	TGTGCCAGCAGCTTAACCCCTGACAGGGACACTGAAGCTTTCTTT
-	once	TRBV28	TRBJ1-1	12	CASRSRDTEAFF	TGTGCCAGCCGGAGTCGGGACACTGAAGCTTTCTTT
-	-	TRBV19	TRBJ1-2	13	CASQREARGGYTF	TGTGCCAGCCAACGGGAGGCGAGGGGTGGCTACACCTTC
-	-	TRBV11-2	TRBJ2-1	14	CASSSHRDHNEQFF	TGTGCCAGCAGCTCCCACAGGGACCACAATGAGCAGTTCTTC
-	few	TRBV3-1/TRBV3-2	TRBJ1-4	12	CASRRGDEKLFF	TGTGCCAGCAGGCGGGGCGATGAAAAACTGTTTTTT
-	-	TRBV5-4	TRBJ2-2	15	CASSLMGRGTGELFF	TGTGCCAGCAGCTTAATGGGCAGGGGAACCGGGGAGCTGTTTTTT
-	-	TRBV19	TRBJ1-5	18	CASSMEGIGVYSNQPQHF	TGTGCCAGTAGTATGGAGGGGATAGGGGTTTATAGCAATCAGCCCCAGCATTTT
TRBD2	-	TRBV29-1	TRBJ2-1	14	CSVASGSSYNEQFF	TGCAGCGTTGCTAGCGGGAGCTCCTACAATGAGCAGTTCTTC
TRBD1	-	TRBV19	TRBJ2-7	15	CASSPTGGLGYEQYF	TGTGCCAGTAGTCCGACAGGGGGCCTTGGATACGAGCAGTACTTC
TRBD1	-	TRBV7-2	TRBJ1-2	15	CASSQRTGDLLGYTF	TGTGCCAGCAGCCAACGGACAGGGGATCTTCTTGGCTACACCTTC
TRBD1	-	TRBV27	TRBJ2-1	14	CASSPDRVYNEQFF	TGTGCCAGCAGTCCAGACAGGGTATACAATGAGCAGTTCTTC